Below are 20 T cell receptor beta chains sequenced from a single sample in a study of shared clonotypes between healthy human individuals. Sequencing used immunoSEQ multiplex PCR; TCRdb keeps in-frame clones, though not all of them. Of some 900,000 clones listed, around 80% are singletons. Material: memory CD4+ T cells sorted from blood. Subset here: CD45RA-negative fraction. Source of these receptors: a man in his late teens or twenties in good health.

The chain couples TRBV5-8 to TRBJ2-3; TRBD2 matches 7 bases. Per germline, CDR1 SGHTS and CDR2 YDEGEE. V trimming: 0 bases; J trimming: 7 bases; junction bases outside the gene matches: 8. CDR3 size: 15 residues. Here the CDR3 reads CASSLARGVAYTQYF. The DNA for the CDR3 is TGTGCCAGCAGCTTGGCCCGGGGGGTCGCCTATACGCAGTATTTT.

V usage is TRBV11-2 and J usage is TRBJ2-2; D possibly corresponds to TRBD2 (6 bases). V dropped 5 bases and J dropped 3 bases, with 13 bases sitting between them. The CDR3 runs 15 residues. Germline CDR1 and CDR2: SGHAT and FQNNGV. CDR3 loop: CASSPVAADTGELFF. DNA for the CDR3: TGTGCCAGCAGCCCTGTAGCGGCGGACACCGGGGAGCTGTTTTTT.

The chain recombines TRBV13 with TRBJ2-3; TRBD2 agrees at 10 bases. In germline, CDR1 is PRHDT, CDR2 FYEKMQ (reference sequence). This CDR3 is 16 amino acids long. V lost 2 bases, J lost 8 bases, and 10 bases stayed unmatched. The CDR3 DNA follows: TGTGCCAGCAGCTTATCCGCGGCTAGCGGGAGAGGTACGCAGTATTTT. Protein sequence: CASSLSAASGRGTQYF.

The rearrangement links TRBV6-1 to TRBJ1-1, with 7 bases lining up with TRBD1. The CDR3 spans 11 residues. The J segment lost 10 bases and the V segment lost 4 bases, leaving 3 bases of the junction unmatched. Per germline, CDR1 MNHNS and CDR2 SASEGT. As DNA, the CDR3 is TGTGCCAGCAGTGTGTCAGGGGGAGCTTTCTTT. Protein: CASSVSGGAFF.

This clone showed up many times. The CDR3 region is CASSPPGGAYGYTF. The CDR3 nucleotides read TGTGCCAGCTCACCCCCAGGGGGGGCCTATGGCTACACCTTC. The V gene is TRBV18, the J gene TRBJ1-2; TRBD1 agrees at 7 bases. This CDR3 has 14 amino acids. CDR1 and CDR2 (germline): KGHSH, LQKENI. V dropped 3 bases and J dropped 4; count of bases not matched to a gene: 5.

This sequence joins TRBV7-9 and TRBJ2-4, with 7 bases identical to TRBD2. The CDR3 has 16 residues. The junction had 11 bases not matched to a gene; V was cut back by 1 base and J by 8 bases. Germline values: CDR1 SEHNR, CDR2 FQNEAQ (reference sequence). In DNA form, the CDR3 reads TGTGCCAGCAGCTTAGATAGGGACCCGGGGGGTGACATTCAGTACTTC. This gives the protein CASSLDRDPGGDIQYF.

This clone is a singleton in its sample. The CDR3 sequence: CASSPRQGANNEQFF. The CDR3 DNA sequence: TGTGCCAGCTCACCACGGCAGGGGGCGAACAATGAGCAGTTCTTC. The chain is built from TRBV18 and TRBJ2-1, with 8 bases lining up with TRBD1. The CDR3 extends over 15 amino acids. Germline V gene data show CDR1 as KGHSH and CDR2 as LQKENI. V dropped 1 base and J dropped 5; count of bases not matched to a gene: 4.

V and J are TRBV28 and TRBJ2-3; D remains ambiguous. The CDR3 is made up of 16 amino acids. V lost 3 bases, J lost 2 bases, and 15 bases lay in between. Germline CDR1 MDHEN, CDR2 SYDVKM. The CDR3 is CASSFNDFILTDTQYF. The CDR3 nucleotides read TGTGCCAGCAGTTTTAACGACTTTATTCTCACAGATACGCAGTATTTT.

The V gene is TRBV6-5, the J gene TRBJ2-1; D gene uncertain. V dropped 2 bases and J dropped 9 bases, with 17 bases sitting between them. This CDR3 contains 15 residues. CDR1 MNHEY and CDR2 SVGAGI come from the germline V gene. The CDR3 DNA sequence: TGTGCCAGCAGTTACCGCCCTCTGTCATCTAGTGAGCAGTTCTTC. As protein: CASSYRPLSSSEQFF.

The V gene is TRBV2, the J gene TRBJ1-4; D is undetermined. V was trimmed by 5 bases and J by 1 base, leaving 17 bases between them. CDR3 length equals 17 residues. Germline V lookup: CDR1 SNHLY, CDR2 FYNNEI. In DNA form, the CDR3 reads TGTGCCAGCAGTAAGAACAGAATACAACTAACTAATGAAAAACTGTTTTTT. Encoded protein: CASSKNRIQLTNEKLFF. The complete variable domain, with remaining parts taken from reference TRBV2 and TRBJ1-4, reads EPEVTQTPSHQVTQMGQEVILRCVPISNHLYFYWYRQILGQKVEFLVSFYNNEISEKSEIFDDQFSVERPDGSNFTLKIRSTKLEDSAMYFCASSKNRIQLTNEKLFFGSGTQLSVL.

This sequence joins TRBV10-3 and TRBJ2-6; 9 positions match TRBD2. Germline-derived CDR1 and CDR2 are ENHRY and SYGVKD. V shed 3 bases and J 0 bases; nucleotides not matched to a gene: 9. CDR3 length equals 19 residues. The CDR3 bases are TGTGCCATCAGTGATGGAGTAGCGGGGGCCCCCTCTGGGGCCAACGTCCTGACTTTC. Its protein product is CAISDGVAGAPSGANVLTF.

This clone was picked up a small number of times. This chain links TRBV7-9 with TRBJ1-5; D gene ambiguous. Germline V gene lookup returns CDR1 SEHNR and CDR2 FQNEAQ (reference sequence). Between the trimmed V and J ends, which lost 5 bases and 0 bases, there was a span of 14 bases. CDR3 length equals 16 residues. The CDR3 DNA reads as TGTGCCAGCAGCGCGGGAGGGTCAAATAGCAATCAGCCCCAGCATTTT. Translating it yields CASSAGGSNSNQPQHF.

The genes are TRBV9 and TRBJ2-1, with 14 bases aligning to TRBD2. Germline CDR1 is SGDLS and CDR2 is YYNGEE. The V and J ends lost 3 bases and 9 bases, in that order; junction bases with no gene match: 8. This CDR3 spans 16 amino acids. This CDR3 is CASSARLAGGLVEQFF. The CDR3 DNA follows: TGTGCCAGCAGCGCTAGACTAGCGGGGGGGCTGGTTGAGCAGTTCTTC. Together with reference TRBV9 and TRBJ2-1, the CDR3 gives the full variable domain: DSGVTQTPKHLITATGQRVTLRCSPRSGDLSVYWYQQSLDQGLQFLIQYYNGEERAKGNILERFSAQQFPDLHSELNLSSLELGDSALYFCASSARLAGGLVEQFFGPGTRLTVL.

V usage is TRBV4-1 and J usage is TRBJ1-4; possible D gene TRBD1, 5 bases. CDR1 MGHRA and CDR2 YSYEKL come from the germline V gene. The CDR3 is 19 residues long. The V end lost 0 bases, the J end lost 0 bases, and 17 bases lay between the germline ends. The CDR3 nucleotides read TGCGCCAGCAGCCAAGATCGAAGGATCCAGGGTGCAACTAATGAAAAACTGTTTTTT. Protein product: CASSQDRRIQGATNEKLFF.

The genes are TRBV28 and TRBJ1-1; D may be TRBD1 (6 bases). CDR3 length equals 12 residues. In germline, CDR1 is MDHEN, CDR2 SYDVKM. The ends were cut back, 5 bases at V and 8 bases at J, with 12 bases in the middle. Here the CDR3 reads CASSEGHPEAFF. CDR3 coding DNA: TGTGCCAGCAGTGAGGGACATCCGGAAGCTTTCTTT.

The rearrangement joins TRBV19 to TRBJ2-7; D is tentatively TRBD1 or TRBD2 (5 bases each). The V end lost 4 bases, the J end lost 6 bases, and 10 bases lay between the germline ends. CDR1 LNHDA and CDR2 SQIVND come from the germline V gene (reference sequence). The CDR3 has 12 residues. In DNA, the CDR3 is TGTGCCAGTAGTACCGGGGCCAGCGAGCAGTACTTC. It is translated as CASSTGASEQYF.

The V and J genes are TRBV28 and TRBJ2-5, with 7 nucleotides matching TRBD1. The CDR3 extends over 13 amino acids. After removal of 6 bases from V and 3 bases from J, the junction contained 4 bases not matched to a gene. CDR1 and CDR2 from the germline V gene are MDHEN and SYDVKM. Here the CDR3 reads CASSPGQKETQYF. The CDR3 nucleotides are TGTGCCAGCAGCCCGGGACAGAAAGAGACCCAGTACTTC. The variable domain in full, with the rest retrieved from reference TRBV28 and TRBJ2-5, is DVKVTQSSRYLVKRTGEKVFLECVQDMDHENMFWYRQDPGLGLRLIYFSYDVKMKEKGDIPEGYSVSREKKERFSLILESASTNQTSMYLCASSPGQKETQYFGPGTRLLVL.

The rearrangement links TRBV30 to TRBJ2-1; D gene uncertain. V lost 4 bases to trimming and J lost 4 bases, with 17 bases between them. Germline V CDR1 and CDR2: GTSNPN, SVGIG (reference sequence). The CDR3 has 15 residues. The CDR3 sequence: CAWKLWSVGYNEQFF. The CDR3 DNA follows: TGTGCCTGGAAATTATGGTCGGTAGGATACAATGAGCAGTTCTTC.

The chain joins TRBV9 to TRBJ2-7; a weak D match, TRBD2 (6 bases). CDR3 length: 14 residues. Trimming took off 2 bases at V and 7 bases at J, with 16 bases between the two ends. Germline V gene data show CDR1 as SGDLS and CDR2 as YYNGEE. The CDR3 loop is CASSVWDSPGEQYF. The CDR3 DNA sequence: TGTGCCAGCAGCGTGTGGGACTCCCCGGGTGAGCAGTACTTC.

CDR3 DNA sequence: TGTGCCAGCAGCGTATTGGGGTACTCCTACAATGAGCAGTTCTTC. Translating gives CASSVLGYSYNEQFF. This chain connects TRBV9 to TRBJ2-1; D is uncertain. CDR1 and CDR2 (germline): SGDLS, YYNGEE. V was shortened by 1 base and J by 0 bases, with 8 bases between the two germline ends. This CDR3 comprises 15 residues.